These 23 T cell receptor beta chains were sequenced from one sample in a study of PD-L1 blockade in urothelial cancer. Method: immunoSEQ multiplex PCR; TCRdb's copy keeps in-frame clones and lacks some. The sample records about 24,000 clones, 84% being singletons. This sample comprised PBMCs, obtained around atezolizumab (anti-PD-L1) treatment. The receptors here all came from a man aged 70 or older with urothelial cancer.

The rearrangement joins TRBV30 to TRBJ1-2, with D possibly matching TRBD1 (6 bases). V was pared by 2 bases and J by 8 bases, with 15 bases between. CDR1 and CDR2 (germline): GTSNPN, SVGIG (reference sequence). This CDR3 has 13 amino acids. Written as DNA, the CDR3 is TGTGCCTGGAGTCACACCAGGGGAACGGGCTACACCTTC. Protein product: CAWSHTRGTGYTF.

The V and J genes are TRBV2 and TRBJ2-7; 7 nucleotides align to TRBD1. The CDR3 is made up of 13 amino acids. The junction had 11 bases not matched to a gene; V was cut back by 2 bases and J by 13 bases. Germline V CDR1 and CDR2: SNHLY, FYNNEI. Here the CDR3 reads CASSEPFTRQGYF. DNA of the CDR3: TGTGCCAGCAGTGAACCTTTCACGAGACAGGGATACTTC.

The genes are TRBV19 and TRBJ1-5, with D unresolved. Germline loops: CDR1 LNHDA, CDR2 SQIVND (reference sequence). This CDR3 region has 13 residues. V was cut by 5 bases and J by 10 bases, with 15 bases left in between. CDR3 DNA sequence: TGTGCCAGTAGTGAGGGTCTAGCGCGACCCCAGCATTTT. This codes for CASSEGLARPQHF.

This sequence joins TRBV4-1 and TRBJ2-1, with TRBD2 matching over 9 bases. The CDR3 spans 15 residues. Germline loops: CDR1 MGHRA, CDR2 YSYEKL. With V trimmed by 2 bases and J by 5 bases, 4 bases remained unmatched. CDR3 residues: CASSQPTSGHNEQFF. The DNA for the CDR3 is TGCGCCAGCAGCCAACCGACTAGCGGACACAATGAGCAGTTCTTC.

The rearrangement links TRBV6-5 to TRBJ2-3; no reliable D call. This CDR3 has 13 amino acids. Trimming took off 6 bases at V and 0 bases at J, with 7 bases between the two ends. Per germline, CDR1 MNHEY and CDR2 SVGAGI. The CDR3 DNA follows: TGTGCCAGCAGCCGAGCGAGCACAGATACGCAGTATTTT. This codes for CASSRASTDTQYF.

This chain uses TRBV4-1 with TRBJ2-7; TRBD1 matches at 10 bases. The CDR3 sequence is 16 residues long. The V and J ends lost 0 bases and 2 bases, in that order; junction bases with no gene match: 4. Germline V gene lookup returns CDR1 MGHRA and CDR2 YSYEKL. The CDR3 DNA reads TGCGCCAGCAGCCAAGATGGACAGGGGGTGGCCTACGAGCAGTACTTC. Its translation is CASSQDGQGVAYEQYF.

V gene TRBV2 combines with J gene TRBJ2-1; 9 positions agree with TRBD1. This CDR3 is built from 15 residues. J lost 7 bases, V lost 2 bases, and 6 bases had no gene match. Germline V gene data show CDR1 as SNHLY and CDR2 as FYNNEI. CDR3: CASSELDRGKNEQFF. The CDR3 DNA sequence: TGTGCCAGCAGTGAATTGGACAGGGGCAAAAATGAGCAGTTCTTC.

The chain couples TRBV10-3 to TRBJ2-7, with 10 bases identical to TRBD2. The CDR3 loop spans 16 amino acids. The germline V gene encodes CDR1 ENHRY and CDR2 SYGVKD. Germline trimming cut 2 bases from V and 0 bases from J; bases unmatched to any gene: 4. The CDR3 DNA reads TGTGCCATCAGTGAGGGACTAGCGGATCTCTCCTACGAGCAGTACTTC. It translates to CAISEGLADLSYEQYF.

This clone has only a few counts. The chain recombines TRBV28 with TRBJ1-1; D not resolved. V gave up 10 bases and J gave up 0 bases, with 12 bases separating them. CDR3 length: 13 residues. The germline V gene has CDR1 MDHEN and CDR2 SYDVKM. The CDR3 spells CATRRAVNTEAFF. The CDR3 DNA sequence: TGTGCCACCCGGAGGGCCGTGAACACTGAAGCTTTCTTT.

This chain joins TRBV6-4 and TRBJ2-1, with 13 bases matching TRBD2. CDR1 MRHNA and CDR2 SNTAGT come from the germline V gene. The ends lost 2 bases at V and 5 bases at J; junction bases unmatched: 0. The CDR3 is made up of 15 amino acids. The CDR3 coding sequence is TGTGCCAGCAGTGACGGGACTAGCGGGAACAATGAGCAGTTCTTC. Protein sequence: CASSDGTSGNNEQFF.

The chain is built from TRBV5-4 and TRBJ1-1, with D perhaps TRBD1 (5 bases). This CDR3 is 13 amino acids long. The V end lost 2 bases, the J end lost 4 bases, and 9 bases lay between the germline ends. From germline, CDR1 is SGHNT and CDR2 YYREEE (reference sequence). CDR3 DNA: TGTGCCAGCAGCTTAGGGGTTGGCACTGAAGCTTTCTTT. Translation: CASSLGVGTEAFF.

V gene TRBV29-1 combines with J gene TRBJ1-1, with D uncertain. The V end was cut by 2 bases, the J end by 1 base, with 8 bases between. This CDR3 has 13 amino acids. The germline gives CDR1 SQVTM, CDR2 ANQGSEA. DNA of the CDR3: TGCAGCGTTGAACAACTAAGGAACACTGAAGCTTTCTTT. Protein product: CSVEQLRNTEAFF.

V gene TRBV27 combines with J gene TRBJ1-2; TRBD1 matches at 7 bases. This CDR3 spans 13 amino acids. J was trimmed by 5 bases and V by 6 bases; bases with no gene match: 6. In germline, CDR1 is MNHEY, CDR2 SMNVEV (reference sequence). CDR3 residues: CASRGTAFYGYTF. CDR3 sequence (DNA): TGTGCCAGCAGGGGGACAGCCTTTTATGGCTACACCTTC.

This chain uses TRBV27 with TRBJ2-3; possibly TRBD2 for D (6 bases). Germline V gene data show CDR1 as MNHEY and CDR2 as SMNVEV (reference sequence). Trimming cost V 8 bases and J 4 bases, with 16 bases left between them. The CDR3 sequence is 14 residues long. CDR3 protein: CASSDGSHADTQYF. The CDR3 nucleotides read TGTGCCAGCTCAGACGGGAGCCACGCAGATACGCAGTATTTT.

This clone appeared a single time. The CDR3 DNA follows: TGTGCCAGCAGTTTAGTGGGACAGGGGGCTGGAGAGACCCAGTACTTC. Its protein is CASSLVGQGAGETQYF. The V gene is TRBV28, the J gene TRBJ2-5, with TRBD1 matching over 12 bases. The CDR3 runs to 16 residues. J gave up 4 bases and V 2 bases, and 5 bases lay outside the gene matches. Germline-derived CDR1 and CDR2 are MDHEN and SYDVKM. The variable domain in full, with the rest retrieved from reference TRBV28 and TRBJ2-5, is DVKVTQSSRYLVKRTGEKVFLECVQDMDHENMFWYRQDPGLGLRLIYFSYDVKMKEKGDIPEGYSVSREKKERFSLILESASTNQTSMYLCASSLVGQGAGETQYFGPGTRLLVL.

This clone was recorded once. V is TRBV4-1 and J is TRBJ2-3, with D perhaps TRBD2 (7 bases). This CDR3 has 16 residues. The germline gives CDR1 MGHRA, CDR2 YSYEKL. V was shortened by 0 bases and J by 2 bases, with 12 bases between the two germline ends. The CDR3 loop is CASSQEGGGNTDTQYF. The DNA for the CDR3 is TGCGCCAGCAGCCAAGAGGGAGGGGGAAACACAGATACGCAGTATTTT.

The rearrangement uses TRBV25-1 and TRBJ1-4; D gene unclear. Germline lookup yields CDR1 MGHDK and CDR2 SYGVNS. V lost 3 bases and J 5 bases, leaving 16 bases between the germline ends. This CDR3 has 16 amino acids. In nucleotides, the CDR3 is TGTGCCAGCAGTGACGCGCTACAGACCGACAATGAAAAACTGTTTTTT. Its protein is CASSDALQTDNEKLFF.

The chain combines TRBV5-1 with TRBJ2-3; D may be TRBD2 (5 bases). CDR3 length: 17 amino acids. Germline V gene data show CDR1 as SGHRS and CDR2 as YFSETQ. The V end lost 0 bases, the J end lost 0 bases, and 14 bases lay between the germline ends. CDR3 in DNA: TGCGCCAGCAGCTTGGTTCTAAGCGGCTCTAGCACAGATACGCAGTATTTT. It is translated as CASSLVLSGSSTDTQYF. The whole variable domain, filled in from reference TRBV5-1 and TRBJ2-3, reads KAGVTQTPRYLIKTRGQQVTLSCSPISGHRSVSWYQQTPGQGLQFLFEYFSETQRNKGNFPGRFSGRQFSNSRSEMNVSTLELGDSALYLCASSLVLSGSSTDTQYFGPGTRLTVL.

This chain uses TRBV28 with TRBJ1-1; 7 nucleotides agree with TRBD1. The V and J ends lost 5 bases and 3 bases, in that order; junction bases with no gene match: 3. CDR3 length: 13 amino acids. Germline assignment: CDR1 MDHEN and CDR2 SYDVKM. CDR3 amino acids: CASSRGTDTEAFF. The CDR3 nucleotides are TGTGCCAGCAGTCGAGGGACAGACACTGAAGCTTTCTTT.

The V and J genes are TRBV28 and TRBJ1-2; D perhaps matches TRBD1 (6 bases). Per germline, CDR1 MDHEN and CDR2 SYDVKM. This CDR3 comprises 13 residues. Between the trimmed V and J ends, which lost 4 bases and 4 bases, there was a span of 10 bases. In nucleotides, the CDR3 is TGTGCCAGCAGTTCGACAGGAATCTATGGCTACACCTTC. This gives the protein CASSSTGIYGYTF.

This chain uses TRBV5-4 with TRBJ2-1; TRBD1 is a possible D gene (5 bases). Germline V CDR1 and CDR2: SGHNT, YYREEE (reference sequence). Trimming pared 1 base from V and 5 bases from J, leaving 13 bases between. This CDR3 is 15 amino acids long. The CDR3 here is CASSLSPGRDNEQFF. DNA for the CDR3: TGTGCCAGCAGCTTGTCGCCAGGGCGAGACAATGAGCAGTTCTTC.

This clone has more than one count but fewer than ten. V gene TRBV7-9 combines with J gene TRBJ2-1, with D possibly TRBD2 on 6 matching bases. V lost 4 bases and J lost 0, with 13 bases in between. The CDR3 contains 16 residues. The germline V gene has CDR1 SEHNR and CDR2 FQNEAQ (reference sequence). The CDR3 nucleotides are TGTGCCAGCAGCTCCGGGACTGGAAGCTCCTACAATGAGCAGTTCTTC. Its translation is CASSSGTGSSYNEQFF. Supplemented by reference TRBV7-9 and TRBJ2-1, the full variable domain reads DTGVSQNPRHKITKRGQNVTFRCDPISEHNRLYWYRQTLGQGPEFLTYFQNEAQLEKSRLLSDRFSAERPKGSFSTLEIQRTEQGDSAMYLCASSSGTGSSYNEQFFGPGTRLTVL.

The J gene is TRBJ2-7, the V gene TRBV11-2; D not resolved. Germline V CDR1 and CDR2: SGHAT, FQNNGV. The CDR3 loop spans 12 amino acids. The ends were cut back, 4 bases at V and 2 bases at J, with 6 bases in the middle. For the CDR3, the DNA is TGTGCCAGCAGCTGGCAAACCTACGAGCAGTACTTC. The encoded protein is CASSWQTYEQYF.